This is a list of T cell receptor beta chains from one sample in a study of cytomegalovirus exposure and HLA in healthy donors. Libraries were prepared by immunoSEQ multiplex PCR; TCRdb keeps only in-frame clonotypes and omits some of them. The sample carries about 190,000 clones, more than 75% recorded once. What was sequenced was PBMCs. These receptors originate from a woman aged 25 to 39 in good health and CMV-seropositive. The CDR3 runs from the conserved cysteine through the conserved F or W. The order of the fields is CDR3 protein, J gene, D gene, V gene. The D gene is left open where the match is weak.

cdr3_aa: CASSLRGGLEFF
j_call: TRBJ2-1
d_call: TRBD2
v_call: TRBV28

cdr3_aa: CSVHSGGETQYF
j_call: TRBJ2-5
d_call: .
v_call: TRBV29-1

cdr3_aa: CATRDRGRLLDTQYF
j_call: TRBJ2-3
d_call: TRBD1
v_call: TRBV10-3

cdr3_aa: CASSPLIAGRSYEQYF
j_call: TRBJ2-7
d_call: TRBD2
v_call: TRBV7-6

cdr3_aa: CASSAGQGLKTQYF
j_call: TRBJ2-5
d_call: TRBD1
v_call: TRBV9

cdr3_aa: CAWGTGSFYEQYF
j_call: TRBJ2-7
d_call: TRBD1
v_call: TRBV30

cdr3_aa: CASSQWWQGYNEQFF
j_call: TRBJ2-1
d_call: .
v_call: TRBV14

cdr3_aa: CASSPTGLAGGGSYNEQFF
j_call: TRBJ2-1
d_call: TRBD2
v_call: TRBV28

cdr3_aa: CASSQGVNTIYF
j_call: TRBJ1-3
d_call: .
v_call: TRBV7-6

cdr3_aa: CASSLYEPYNEQFF
j_call: TRBJ2-1
d_call: .
v_call: TRBV11-3

cdr3_aa: CASSPGGAGARYNEQFF
j_call: TRBJ2-1
d_call: TRBD2
v_call: TRBV5-4

cdr3_aa: CASSAGQAAGEQYF
j_call: TRBJ2-7
d_call: .
v_call: TRBV5-1

cdr3_aa: CASSVVSSGEDNEQFF
j_call: TRBJ2-1
d_call: TRBD2
v_call: TRBV9

cdr3_aa: CASSNPTGATYNSPLHF
j_call: TRBJ1-6
d_call: TRBD1
v_call: TRBV5-8

cdr3_aa: CASSQVPQGANEQFF
j_call: TRBJ2-1
d_call: TRBD1
v_call: TRBV4-2

cdr3_aa: CASSLGGDSYEQYF
j_call: TRBJ2-7
d_call: .
v_call: TRBV11-3

cdr3_aa: CASRAGLNSPLHF
j_call: TRBJ1-6
d_call: .
v_call: TRBV27

cdr3_aa: CASSFSARGAGELFF
j_call: TRBJ2-2
d_call: .
v_call: TRBV11-1

cdr3_aa: CASNPFGYGYTF
j_call: TRBJ1-2
d_call: .
v_call: TRBV28

cdr3_aa: CASSIAYRTALNTEAFF
j_call: TRBJ1-1
d_call: .
v_call: TRBV19

cdr3_aa: CASSLGRGLGKYF
j_call: TRBJ2-7
d_call: TRBD1
v_call: TRBV11-2

cdr3_aa: CASSLEGTGVDGYTF
j_call: TRBJ1-2
d_call: TRBD1
v_call: TRBV7-9

cdr3_aa: CAWTKTGGDTEAFF
j_call: TRBJ1-1
d_call: TRBD1
v_call: TRBV30

cdr3_aa: CASSEVRVQETQYF
j_call: TRBJ2-5
d_call: .
v_call: TRBV2

cdr3_aa: CASSLYEGLHEQYF
j_call: TRBJ2-7
d_call: .
v_call: TRBV5-6

cdr3_aa: CASSLGTGGGEQYF
j_call: TRBJ2-7
d_call: TRBD1
v_call: TRBV5-1

cdr3_aa: CASSSGGTNEKLFF
j_call: TRBJ1-4
d_call: TRBD1
v_call: TRBV7-2

cdr3_aa: CASSFPRTGIQETQYF
j_call: TRBJ2-5
d_call: TRBD1
v_call: TRBV18

cdr3_aa: CASSGTTGGLETQYF
j_call: TRBJ2-5
d_call: TRBD1
v_call: TRBV2